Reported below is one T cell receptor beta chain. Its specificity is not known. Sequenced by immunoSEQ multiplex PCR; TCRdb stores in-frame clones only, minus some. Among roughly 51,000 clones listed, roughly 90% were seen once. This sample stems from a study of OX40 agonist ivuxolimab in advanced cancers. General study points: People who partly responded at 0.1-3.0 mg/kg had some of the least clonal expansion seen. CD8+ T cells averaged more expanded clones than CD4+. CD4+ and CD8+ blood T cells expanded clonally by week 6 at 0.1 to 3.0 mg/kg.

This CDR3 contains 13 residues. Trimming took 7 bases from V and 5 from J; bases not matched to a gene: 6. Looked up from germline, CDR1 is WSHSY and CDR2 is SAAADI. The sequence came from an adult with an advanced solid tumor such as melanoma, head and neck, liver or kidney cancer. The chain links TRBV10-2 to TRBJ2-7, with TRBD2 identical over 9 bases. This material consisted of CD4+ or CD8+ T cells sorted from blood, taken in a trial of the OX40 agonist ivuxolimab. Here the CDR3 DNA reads TGCGCCAGCAAGCCAGCGGGAGGACACGAGCAGTACTTC. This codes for CASKPAGGHEQYF.